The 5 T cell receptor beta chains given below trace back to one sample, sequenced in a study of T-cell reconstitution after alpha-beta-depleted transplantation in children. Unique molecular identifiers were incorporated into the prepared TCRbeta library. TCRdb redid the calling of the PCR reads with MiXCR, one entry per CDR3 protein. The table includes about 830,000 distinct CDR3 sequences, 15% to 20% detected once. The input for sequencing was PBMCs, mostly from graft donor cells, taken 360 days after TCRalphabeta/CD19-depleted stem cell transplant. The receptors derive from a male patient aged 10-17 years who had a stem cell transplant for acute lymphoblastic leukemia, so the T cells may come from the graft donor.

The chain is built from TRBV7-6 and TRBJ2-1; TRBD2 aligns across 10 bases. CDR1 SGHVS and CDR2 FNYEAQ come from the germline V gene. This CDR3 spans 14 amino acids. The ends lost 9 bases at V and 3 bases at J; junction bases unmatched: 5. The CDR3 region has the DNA TGTGCCAGTGGGACTAGCGTACGCTACAATGAGCAGTTCTTC. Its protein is CASGTSVRYNEQFF.

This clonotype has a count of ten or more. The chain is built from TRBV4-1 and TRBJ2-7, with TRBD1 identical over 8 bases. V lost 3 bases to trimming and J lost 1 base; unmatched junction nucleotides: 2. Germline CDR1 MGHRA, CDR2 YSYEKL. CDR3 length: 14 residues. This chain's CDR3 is CASSHGDRSYEQYF. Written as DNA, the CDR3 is TGCGCCAGCAGCCATGGGGACAGGTCCTACGAGCAGTACTTC.

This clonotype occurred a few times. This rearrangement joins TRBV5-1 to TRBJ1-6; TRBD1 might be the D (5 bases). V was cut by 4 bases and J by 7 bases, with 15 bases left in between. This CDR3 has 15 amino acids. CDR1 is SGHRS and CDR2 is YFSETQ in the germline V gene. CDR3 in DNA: TGCGCCAGCAGCCCGGTAGGGGATTTCAATTCACCCCTCCACTTT. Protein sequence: CASSPVGDFNSPLHF.

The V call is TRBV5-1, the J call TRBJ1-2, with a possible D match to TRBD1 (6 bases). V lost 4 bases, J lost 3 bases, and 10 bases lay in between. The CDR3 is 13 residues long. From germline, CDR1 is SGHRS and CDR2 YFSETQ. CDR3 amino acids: CASSKTGDYGYTF. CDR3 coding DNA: TGCGCCAGCAGCAAGACAGGCGACTATGGCTACACCTTC.

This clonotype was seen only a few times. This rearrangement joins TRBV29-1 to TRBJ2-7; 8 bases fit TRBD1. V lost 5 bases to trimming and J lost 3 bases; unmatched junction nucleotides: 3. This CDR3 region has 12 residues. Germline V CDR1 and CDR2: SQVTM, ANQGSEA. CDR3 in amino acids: CSVLGQGYEQYF. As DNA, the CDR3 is TGCAGCGTTCTCGGACAGGGCTACGAGCAGTACTTC.